One TCR beta chain is described in this entry. Its antigen remains undetermined. Base qualities are not at hand, and no much larger clone is one base apart. The germline V gene provides CDR1 MNHEY and CDR2 SVGAGI. Unmatched junction bases come to 5, with V trimmed by 4 bases and J by 2 bases. From its cysteine to its phenylalanine, the CDR3 spans 14 amino acids. Only the CDR3 DNA stays, 42 bases, in frame from base 1. Collaborating institutions collected whole blood in K2EDTA tubes following their own protocols. Collaborator samples were shipped for TCRbeta analysis as frozen whole blood, isolated PBMCs, or DNA extracted from either sample type. This record belongs to a study of blood T cell repertoires in COVID-19 (dated by TCRdb to the early 2020s). In terms of the full investigation: The collaborator samples originated in the United States, Italy and Spain and spanned the acute and convalescent phases of COVID-19. The material from the prospective study consisted of cDNA or gDNA derived from T cells, B-cell-depleted T cells, or PBMCs. Deeply sampled blood TCRbeta repertoires from subjects exposed to, actively infected with, or recovered from COVID-19 were included in the dataset. The repertoires were made available in a free public database intended to serve as a resource for research on the immune response to SARS-CoV-2. The samples were drawn from two sources: the first 160 participants of the ongoing ImmuneRACE study, and 950 to 1,500 subjects contributed by 6 global collaborators. A de-identified subject ID, COVID-19 status, age in years and sex were almost always included in the sample metadata. Where HLA class I and class II types were available, the types were taken from metadata supplied by the sample provider, not from assay-based typing. Study-wide conclusions, independent of this receptor: Clinical and demographic metadata were provided uncurated, with the amount varying by source and participant.

TCRbeta CDR3 regions were amplified from genomic DNA by means of the immunoSEQ Assay, a bias-controlled multiplex PCR. The authors' analysis ran thus. Within the assay, amplification of reference gene primers was used to estimate how many nucleated cells each sample contained. Sequence reads were collapsed and filtered to measure the absolute abundance of every unique TCRbeta CDR3 rearrangement. For each sample, productive Simpson clonality was calculated as the square root of Simpson's diversity index over productive rearrangements. TCRdb's version of the immuneACCESS table is confined to in-frame rearrangements and falls short of the full clone set. An unresolved V gene accounts for under half of the shortfall where checked; the remainder is of unknown origin. That table is the source of V, J and clone size, and D and trimming were worked out from the DNA. Present in this sample are more than 85,000 clones, 87% of which were seen just once. The ten most abundant clones make up around 2% of the sample.

The sequence joins TRBV6-5 to TRBJ2-7, and TRBD1 matches 7 of the central bases. Sequencing was performed on peripheral blood. This clonotype was obtained from a man aged 50 or older with active COVID-19. For the CDR3, the sequence is CASSSGTVPYEQYF. The sequenced DNA is TGTGCCAGCAGTTCAGGGACAGTGCCCTACGAGCAGTACTTC.